This is a list of T cell receptor beta chains from one sample in a study of PD-1 blockade in classical Hodgkin lymphoma. Profiling relied on immunoSEQ multiplex PCR, and the TCRdb table lists in-frame clones only, not all of them. Of about 30,000 clones listed, under 95% were seen once; the top ten hold over 2%. Specimen: peripheral blood mononuclear cells (PBMCs). The receptors shown here come from a human donor with classical Hodgkin lymphoma. CDR3s include the opening cysteine and the closing phenylalanine or tryptophan. The D gene is left open where the match is weak. Clone size is not always given. Where it is, it says once, few, many or a class for expanded clones.

V gene,clone size,D gene,J gene,CDR3 DNA,CDR3 protein
TRBV29-1,-,-,TRBJ2-7,TGCAGCGTGCGGCTGGACTACGAGCAGTACTTC,CSVRLDYEQYF
TRBV11-2,-,-,TRBJ1-4,TGTGCCAGCAGCTTATTATCAGGGGCGGGAGGAGAAAAACTGTTTTTT,CASSLLSGAGGEKLFF
TRBV30,-,-,TRBJ1-1,TGTGCCTGGAGGCCCCATGAAGCTTTCTTT,CAWRPHEAFF
TRBV4-2,-,-,TRBJ2-5,TGTGCCAGCAGCCAATTGGGCGGCCAGGGGCTATTGGAGACCCAGTACTTC,CASSQLGGQGLLETQYF
TRBV18,-,-,TRBJ2-6,TGTGCCAGCTCACGACCGGGGTTAACGGGGGCCAACGTCCTGACTTTC,CASSRPGLTGANVLTF
TRBV30,-,-,TRBJ2-3,TGTGCCTGGGCTCGTGAAGATACGCAGTATTTT,CAWAREDTQYF
TRBV18,-,-,TRBJ1-4,TGTGCCAGCTCACCTCGCGTCACAGAACTCAATGAAAAACTGTTTTTT,CASSPRVTELNEKLFF
TRBV10-1,-,-,TRBJ2-3,TGCGCCAGCAGTGAGGGCAGGCTCACAGATACGCAGTATTTT,CASSEGRLTDTQYF
TRBV4-1,once,-,TRBJ1-2,TGCGCCAGCAGCTTGGTACAACCACCGAGGGGCAACTATGGCTACACCTTC,CASSLVQPPRGNYGYTF
TRBV6-6,-,TRBD1,TRBJ1-1,TGTGCCAGCAGTGGGGGGACAGGGGGCGTTGAAGCTTTCTTT,CASSGGTGGVEAFF
TRBV4-1,-,-,TRBJ1-1,TGCGCCAGCAGCCAGTACGGGACAAGGAACACTGAAGCTTTCTTT,CASSQYGTRNTEAFF
TRBV30,-,-,TRBJ2-7,TGTGCCTGGACCAACCCCTCCATAACCTACGAGCAGTACTTC,CAWTNPSITYEQYF
TRBV2,-,TRBD2,TRBJ2-7,TGTGCCAGCAGTGACCGGGACTACCAACTGAGGGAGCAGTACTTC,CASSDRDYQLREQYF
TRBV5-4,-,-,TRBJ1-1,TGTGCCAGCACCCTCACCCTGGCACAGGGAGGGACTGAAGCTTTCTTT,CASTLTLAQGGTEAFF
TRBV7-3,-,-,TRBJ1-5,TGTGCCAGCATTGGACATTCCAGCAATCAGCCCCAGCATTTT,CASIGHSSNQPQHF
TRBV5-1,-,TRBD1,TRBJ1-1,TGCGCCAGCAGCTTGGATCCCGGGACAGGGAGATCAAGCACTGAAGCTTTCTTT,CASSLDPGTGRSSTEAFF
TRBV4-2,-,-,TRBJ2-3,TGTGCCAGCAGCCAAGATCCCCAGGGCACAGATACGCAGTATTTT,CASSQDPQGTDTQYF
TRBV7-2,few,TRBD2,TRBJ2-7,TGTGCCAGCAGCTTAGCGGGAGGGGCCAAGTTGGCCGAGCAGTACTTC,CASSLAGGAKLAEQYF
TRBV11-2,-,-,TRBJ2-2,TGTGCCAGCAGCTTAGGAAACAGGGTAAACACCGGGGAGCTGTTTTTT,CASSLGNRVNTGELFF
TRBV28,-,-,TRBJ1-1,TGTGCCAGCAGTTTTTATCAGGGGATGGGGAACACTGAAGCTTTCTTT,CASSFYQGMGNTEAFF
TRBV5-1,-,-,TRBJ2-2,TGCGCCAGCAGCCCGGGACGGTTGACCGGGGAGCTGTTTTTT,CASSPGRLTGELFF
TRBV21-1,-,-,TRBJ2-3,TGTGCCACCCAAGGGACTCGCACAGATACGCAGTATTTT,CATQGTRTDTQYF
TRBV6-5,-,TRBD1,TRBJ2-6,TGTGCCACCATTGACAGGGTCTCTGGGGCCAACGTCCTGACTTTC,CATIDRVSGANVLTF
TRBV11-2,-,-,TRBJ2-5,TGTGCCAGCAGCTTGGGGGAGACCCAGTACTTC,CASSLGETQYF
TRBV2,-,-,TRBJ1-2,TGTGCCAGCAGTGAGGGTATTGACTATGGCTACACCTTC,CASSEGIDYGYTF
TRBV9,-,-,TRBJ2-7,TGTGCCAGCAGCGTAGATGGGGGCGGCGAGCAGTACTTC,CASSVDGGGEQYF
TRBV6-5,-,-,TRBJ1-4,TGTGCCAGCAGTTACGCAACTAATGAAAAACTGTTTTTT,CASSYATNEKLFF
TRBV5-6,-,-,TRBJ2-5,TGTGCCAGCAGCTCGCAAGAGACCCAGTACTTC,CASSSQETQYF
TRBV7-9,-,TRBD1,TRBJ2-7,TGTGCCAGCAGTACCGGGACAGATTACGAGCAGTACTTC,CASSTGTDYEQYF
TRBV7-9,-,-,TRBJ1-1,TGTGCCAGCAGCTTAGCTGGCTGGAACACTGAAGCTTTCTTT,CASSLAGWNTEAFF
TRBV2,-,TRBD1,TRBJ1-1,TGTGCCAGCAGTCGAGGAACAACAGGGGGCACTGAAGCTTTCTTT,CASSRGTTGGTEAFF
TRBV7-2,-,TRBD1,TRBJ1-2,TGTGCCAGCAGCTTTTACAGGGGTTCTAACTATGGCTACACCTTC,CASSFYRGSNYGYTF